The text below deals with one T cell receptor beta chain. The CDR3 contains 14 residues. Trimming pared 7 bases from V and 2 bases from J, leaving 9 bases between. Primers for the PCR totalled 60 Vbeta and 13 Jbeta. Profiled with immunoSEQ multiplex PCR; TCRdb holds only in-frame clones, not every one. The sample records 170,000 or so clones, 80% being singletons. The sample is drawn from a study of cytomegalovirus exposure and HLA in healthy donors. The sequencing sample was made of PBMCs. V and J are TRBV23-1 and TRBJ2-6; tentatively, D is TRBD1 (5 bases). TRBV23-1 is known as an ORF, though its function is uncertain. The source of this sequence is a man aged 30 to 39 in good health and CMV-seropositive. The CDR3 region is CASNRRAGANVLTF. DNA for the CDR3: TGCGCCAGCAACAGGCGCGCTGGGGCCAACGTCCTGACTTTC.